Sequencing of this T cell receptor (beta chain) was carried out in a study of T-cell reconstitution after alpha-beta-depleted transplantation in children. This clonotype was counted a few times. The CDR3 contains 15 residues. Germline loops: CDR1 MGHDK, CDR2 SYGVNS. The ends were cut back, 6 bases at V and 4 bases at J, with 16 bases in the middle. Library preparation (for TCRbeta) was performed with unique molecular identifiers. One entry per CDR3 protein results from TCRdb running MiXCR on the PCR reads. Here the sample spans roughly 670,000 distinct CDR3 sequences, around 13% being singletons. This clonotype originated in a girl aged 2 to 9 with congenital amegakaryocytic thrombocytopenia, due to receive a stem cell transplant. The sequencing here drew on PBMCs, taken before TCRalphabeta/CD19-depleted stem cell transplant. The chain employs TRBV25-1 and TRBJ2-1, with a possible D match to TRBD2 (5 bases). The CDR3 loop is CASSAVSGWYNEQFF. The CDR3 DNA sequence: TGTGCCAGCAGCGCAGTATCGGGGTGGTACAATGAGCAGTTCTTC. Together with reference TRBV25-1 and TRBJ2-1, the CDR3 gives the full variable domain: EADIYQTPRYLVIGTGKKITLECSQTMGHDKMYWYQQDPGMELHLIHYSYGVNSTEKGDLSSESTVSRIRTEHFPLTLESARPSHTSQYLCASSAVSGWYNEQFFGPGTRLTVL.